The rows below give T cell receptor beta chains drawn from one sample of a study of cytomegalovirus exposure and HLA in healthy donors. Sequencing used immunoSEQ multiplex PCR; TCRdb keeps in-frame clones, though not all of them. Found here are around 150,000 clones, about 80% of them singletons; the top ten hold roughly 30%. Sequenced sample: PBMCs. These receptors all come from a man aged 30-40 years in good health and CMV-seropositive. CDR3s include the opening cysteine and the closing phenylalanine or tryptophan. The D gene is left open where the match is weak. Clone size, where shown, is once, few, many, or a class for clones that have expanded.

>TRBJ2-5|once|-|TRBV5-1|14
TGCGCCAGCAGCTGGGGGACTGTACAAGAGACCCAGTACTTC
CASSWGTVQETQYF
>TRBJ1-3|-|TRBD1|TRBV5-4|18
TGTGCCAGCAGCTTGCCTCTGGCAGGGGGCATTTCTGGAAACACCATATATTTT
CASSLPLAGGISGNTIYF
>TRBJ1-1|-|-|TRBV4-3|15
TGCGCCAGCAGCCAAGTAAGAAGCGCCAACACTGAAGCTTTCTTT
CASSQVRSANTEAFF
>TRBJ1-1|-|-|TRBV7-8|14
TGTGCCAGCTCCAGAGAGACAGAGAACACTGAAGCTTTCTTT
CASSRETENTEAFF
>TRBJ1-2|-|TRBD1|TRBV4-1|15
TGCGCCAGCAGCCACGACAGGGAGGTCAACTATGGCTACACCTTC
CASSHDREVNYGYTF
>TRBJ2-7|-|TRBD2|TRBV7-9|15
TGTGCCAGCAGCTTAACGGCGGGAGGGCCCTACGAGCAGTACTTC
CASSLTAGGPYEQYF
>TRBJ2-1|-|TRBD2|TRBV11-3|19
TGTGCCAGCAGCTTAGCGGGGACTAGCGGGGTAAGCTCCTACAATGAGCAGTTCTTC
CASSLAGTSGVSSYNEQFF
>TRBJ2-7|few|-|TRBV11-2|15
TGTGCCAGCAGCTTAGGAGGCAAAGCCGCCTACGAGCAGTACTTC
CASSLGGKAAYEQYF
>TRBJ2-3|-|TRBD2|TRBV6-5|15
TGTGCCAGCAAACGACTAGCGGGAGTTACAGATACGCAGTATTTT
CASKRLAGVTDTQYF
>TRBJ2-5|-|TRBD2|TRBV9|14
TGTGCCAGCAGTAGACTAGCGATGAGTGAGACCCAGTACTTC
CASSRLAMSETQYF
>TRBJ1-1|-|-|TRBV28|15
TGTGCCAGCAGTTCCAATCAGGGGATGAACACTGAAGCTTTCTTT
CASSSNQGMNTEAFF
>TRBJ2-3|-|TRBD2|TRBV5-1|19
TGCGCCAGCAGCTTGGTCGGCGGAACTAGCGGGAGGGCCACAGATACGCAGTATTTT
CASSLVGGTSGRATDTQYF
>TRBJ2-7|-|-|TRBV7-9|13
TGTGCCAGCAGCTTACAGGGCCGCTACGAGCAGTACTTC
CASSLQGRYEQYF
>TRBJ2-7|-|TRBD1|TRBV9|14
TGTGCCAGCAGCACTGTGGACAGGGCCTACGAGCAGTACTTC
CASSTVDRAYEQYF
>TRBJ2-3|-|-|TRBV29-1|17
TGCAGCGTCCTAATACAGAGGGGGACCTTTAGCACAGATACGCAGTATTTT
CSVLIQRGTFSTDTQYF
>TRBJ2-3|-|-|TRBV4-2|15
TGTGCCAGCAGCCAAGATTTGGCGGGTACAGATACGCAGTATTTT
CASSQDLAGTDTQYF
>TRBJ2-1|-|TRBD1|TRBV2|14
TGTGCCAGCAGTCGGGACAGGTTGCTGAATGAGCAGTTCTTC
CASSRDRLLNEQFF
>TRBJ1-2|-|TRBD1|TRBV6-5|16
TGTGCCAGCAGTTACTCCGGGACAGGCGGCTACTATGGCTACACCTTC
CASSYSGTGGYYGYTF
>TRBJ2-3|-|TRBD1|TRBV4-1|15
TGCGCCAGCAGCCCGGACAGGGGGCGCACAGATACGCAGTATTTT
CASSPDRGRTDTQYF
>TRBJ2-1|-|-|TRBV5-1|15
TGCGCCAGCAGCTGGGGGGACTCTACCTACAATGAGCAGTTCTTC
CASSWGDSTYNEQFF
>TRBJ2-3|-|TRBD2|TRBV18|17
TGTGCCAGCTCACAAAAAAGAGACGTAGCGGGAGGGGATACGCAGTATTTT
CASSQKRDVAGGDTQYF
>TRBJ2-1|few|-|TRBV7-2|13
TGTGCCAGCAGCTTAGGCAGGGTCAATGAGCAGTTCTTC
CASSLGRVNEQFF
>TRBJ1-1|-|-|TRBV2|11
TGTGCCAGCACCTGGGAGGGCGCCGCTTTCTTT
CASTWEGAAFF
>TRBJ2-7|-|-|TRBV15|13
TGTGCCACCAGCACAGGATCGGCCTACGAGCAGTACTTC
CATSTGSAYEQYF
>TRBJ2-7|-|-|TRBV5-4|14
TGTGCCAGCAGCTTAGCACCCTGGGGGGACGAGCAGTACTTC
CASSLAPWGDEQYF
>TRBJ2-7|-|TRBD2|TRBV30|13
TGTGCCTGGAATCGCGGGAGGGTATACGAGCAGTACTTC
CAWNRGRVYEQYF
>TRBJ1-2|-|TRBD1|TRBV10-1|15
TGCGCCAGCAAATCTAGGAGGGGGCGCGACTATGGCTACACCTTC
CASKSRRGRDYGYTF